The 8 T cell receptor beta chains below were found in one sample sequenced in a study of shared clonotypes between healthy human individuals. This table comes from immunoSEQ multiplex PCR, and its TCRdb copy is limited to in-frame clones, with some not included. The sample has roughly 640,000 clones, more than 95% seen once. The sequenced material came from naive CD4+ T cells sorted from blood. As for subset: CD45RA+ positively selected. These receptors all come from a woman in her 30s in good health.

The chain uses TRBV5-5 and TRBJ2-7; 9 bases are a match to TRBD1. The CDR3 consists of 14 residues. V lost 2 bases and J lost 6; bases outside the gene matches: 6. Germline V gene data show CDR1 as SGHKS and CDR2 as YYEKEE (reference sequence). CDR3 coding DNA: TGTGCCAGCAGCTTTTTGGACAGGGGCCTCGAGCAGTACTTC. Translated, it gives CASSFLDRGLEQYF.

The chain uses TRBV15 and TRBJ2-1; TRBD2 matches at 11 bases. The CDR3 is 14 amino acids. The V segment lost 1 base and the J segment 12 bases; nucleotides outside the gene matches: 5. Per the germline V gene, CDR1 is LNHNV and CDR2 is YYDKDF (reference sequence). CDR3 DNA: TGTGCCACCAGCAGAGGACTAGCGGGGAATCGGCAGTTCTTC. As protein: CATSRGLAGNRQFF.

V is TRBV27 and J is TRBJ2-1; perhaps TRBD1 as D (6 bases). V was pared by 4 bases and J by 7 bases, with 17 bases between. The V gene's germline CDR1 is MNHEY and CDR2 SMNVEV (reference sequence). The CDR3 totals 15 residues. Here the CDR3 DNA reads TGTGCCAGCAGTTCCCTAGACAGGTGGGAGAATGAGCAGTTCTTC. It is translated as CASSSLDRWENEQFF.

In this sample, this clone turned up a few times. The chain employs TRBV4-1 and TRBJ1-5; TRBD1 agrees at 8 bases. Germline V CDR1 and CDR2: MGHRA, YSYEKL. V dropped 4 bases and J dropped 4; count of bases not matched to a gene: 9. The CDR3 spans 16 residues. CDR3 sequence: CASSLGQGPTNQPQHF. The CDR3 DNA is TGCGCCAGCAGCCTCGGACAGGGCCCGACTAATCAGCCCCAGCATTTT.

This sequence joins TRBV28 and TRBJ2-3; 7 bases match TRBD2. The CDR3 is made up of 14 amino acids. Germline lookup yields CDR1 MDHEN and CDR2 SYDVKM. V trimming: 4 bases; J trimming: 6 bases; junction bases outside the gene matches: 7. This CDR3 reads CASSSAGAHDTQYF. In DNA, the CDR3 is TGTGCCAGCAGTTCCGCGGGAGCACACGATACGCAGTATTTT.

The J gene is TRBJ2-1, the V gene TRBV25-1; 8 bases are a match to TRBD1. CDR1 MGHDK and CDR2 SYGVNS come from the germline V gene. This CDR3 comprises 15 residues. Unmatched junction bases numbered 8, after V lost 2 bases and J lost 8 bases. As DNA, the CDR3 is TGTGCCAGCAGTGAAGTCCGGACAGGGTTTGATGAGCAGTTCTTC. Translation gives CASSEVRTGFDEQFF.

The CDR3 protein is CAWRSPTTGAHEQYF. The CDR3 nucleotides are TGTGCCTGGAGATCCCCTACCACAGGGGCCCACGAGCAGTACTTC. The chain recombines TRBV30 with TRBJ2-7; 7 bases fit TRBD1. The length of the CDR3 is 15 residues. Trimming removed 3 bases from V and 5 bases from J; junction bases left unmatched: 13. CDR1 and CDR2 from the germline V gene are GTSNPN and SVGIG (reference sequence).

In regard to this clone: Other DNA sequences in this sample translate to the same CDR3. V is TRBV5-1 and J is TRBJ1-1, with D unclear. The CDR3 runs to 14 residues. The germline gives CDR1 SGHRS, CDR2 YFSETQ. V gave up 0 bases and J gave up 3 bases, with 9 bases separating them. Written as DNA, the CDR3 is TGCGCCAGCAGCTTGGTGTCCGGGGACACTGAAGCTTTCTTT. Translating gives CASSLVSGDTEAFF.